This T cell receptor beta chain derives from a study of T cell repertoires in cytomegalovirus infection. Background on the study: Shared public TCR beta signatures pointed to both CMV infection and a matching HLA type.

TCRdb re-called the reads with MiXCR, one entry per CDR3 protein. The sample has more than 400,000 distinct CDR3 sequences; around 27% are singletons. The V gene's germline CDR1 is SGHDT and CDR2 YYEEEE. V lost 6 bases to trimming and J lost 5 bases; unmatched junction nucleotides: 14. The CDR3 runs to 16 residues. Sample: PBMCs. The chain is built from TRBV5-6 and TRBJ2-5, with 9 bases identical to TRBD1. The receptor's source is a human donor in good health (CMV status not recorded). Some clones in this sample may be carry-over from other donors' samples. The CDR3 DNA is TGTGCCAGCATCCCAAGGGACAGGGCGATTTCGGAGACCCAGTACTTC. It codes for CASIPRDRAISETQYF.